This TCR beta chain was identified during a study of blood T cells in healthy people across ages. This clonotype has a count of ten or more. A sample-barcoded 5' primer and a J-beta primer mix were used in a second PCR of roughly 7 to 11 cycles. TCRdb re-called the 5' RACE reads through MiXCR, storing one row per CDR3 protein. This table has 600,000 to 850,000 distinct CDR3 sequences, around 25% appearing once. The germline V gene has CDR1 SEHNR and CDR2 FQNEAQ (reference sequence). The CDR3 covers 16 residues. With 5 bases removed from V and 8 bases from J, the gap between germline ends came to 21 bases. This same sample was also taken into another study, of T cells of mothers and their children.

V is TRBV7-9 and J is TRBJ1-4; possibly TRBD1 for D (6 bases). The source of this sequence is a boy between 10 and 17 years old in good health. Sample: blood. CDR3 DNA sequence: TGTGCCAGCAGCACGATGGAAGGGGGGGCGCAGGAAAAACTGTTTTTT. Translating it yields CASSTMEGGAQEKLFF.